The next 4 T cell receptor beta chains were all read from a single sample in a study of OX40 agonist ivuxolimab in advanced cancers. The repertoire was sequenced with immunoSEQ multiplex PCR; TCRdb's copy has only in-frame clones and lacks some. This sample carries under 95,000 clones, around 87% of them seen once, and the ten largest clones take approximately 1.2%. This specimen consisted of CD4+ or CD8+ T cells sorted from blood, obtained in a trial of the OX40 agonist ivuxolimab. Source of these receptors: an adult with an advanced solid tumor such as melanoma, head and neck, liver or kidney cancer.

This chain joins TRBV27 and TRBJ1-1, with D uncertain. This CDR3 is 13 amino acids long. Germline lookup yields CDR1 MNHEY and CDR2 SMNVEV (reference sequence). V shed 5 bases and J shed 2 bases, with 9 bases lying between them. The CDR3 nucleotides read TGTGCCAGCAGTCCGGTGGTTAACACTGAAGCTTTCTTT. It is translated as CASSPVVNTEAFF.

This clone was detected only once. This sequence joins TRBV4-1 and TRBJ1-4, with no clear D. The V end lost 1 base, the J end lost 7 bases, and 13 bases lay between the germline ends. This CDR3 region has 15 residues. The germline V gene has CDR1 MGHRA and CDR2 YSYEKL. The CDR3 sequence is CASSQGSRVIEKLFF. The CDR3 DNA reads as TGCGCCAGCAGCCAAGGATCAAGGGTTATTGAAAAACTGTTTTTT.

The table lists this clone with a count of one. The V and J genes are TRBV6-6 and TRBJ2-3; D not resolved. Germline V CDR1 and CDR2: MNHNY, SVGAGI (reference sequence). V was clipped by 0 bases and J by 0 bases, with 7 bases between them. The CDR3 extends over 15 amino acids. The CDR3 nucleotides are TGTGCCAGCAGTTACTCGGGTTCTAGCACAGATACGCAGTATTTT. Amino acids: CASSYSGSSTDTQYF.

V usage is TRBV30 and J usage is TRBJ1-1; TRBD1 matches at 9 bases. From germline, CDR1 is GTSNPN and CDR2 SVGIG (reference sequence). The CDR3 consists of 15 residues. The ends lost 3 bases at V and 0 bases at J; junction bases unmatched: 5. CDR3 in DNA: TGTGCCTGGAGCCCGGGACAGGGAATGAACACTGAAGCTTTCTTT. Encoded protein: CAWSPGQGMNTEAFF.